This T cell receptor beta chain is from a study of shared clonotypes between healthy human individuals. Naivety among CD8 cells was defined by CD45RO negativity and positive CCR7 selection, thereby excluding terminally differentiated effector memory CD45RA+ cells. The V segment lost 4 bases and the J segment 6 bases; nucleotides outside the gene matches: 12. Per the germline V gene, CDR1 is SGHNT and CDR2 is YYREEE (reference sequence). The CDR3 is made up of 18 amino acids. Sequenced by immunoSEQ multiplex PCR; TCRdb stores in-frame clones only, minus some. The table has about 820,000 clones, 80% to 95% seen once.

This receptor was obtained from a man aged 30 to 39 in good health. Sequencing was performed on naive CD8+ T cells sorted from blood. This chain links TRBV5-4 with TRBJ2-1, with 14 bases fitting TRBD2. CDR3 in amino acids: CASSMPTSGRAGPNEQFF. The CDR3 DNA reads TGTGCCAGCAGCATGCCGACTAGCGGGAGGGCCGGCCCCAATGAGCAGTTCTTC.